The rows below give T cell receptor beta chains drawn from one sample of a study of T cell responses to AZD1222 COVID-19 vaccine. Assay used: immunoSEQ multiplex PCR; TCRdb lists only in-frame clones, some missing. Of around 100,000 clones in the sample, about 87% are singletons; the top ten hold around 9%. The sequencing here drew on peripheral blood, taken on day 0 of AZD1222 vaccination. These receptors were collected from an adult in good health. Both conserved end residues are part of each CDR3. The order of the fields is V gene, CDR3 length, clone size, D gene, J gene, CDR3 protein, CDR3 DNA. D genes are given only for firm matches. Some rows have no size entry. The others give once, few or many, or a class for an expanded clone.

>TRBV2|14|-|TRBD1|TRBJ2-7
CASSRQGFYYEQYF
TGTGCCAGCAGTCGACAGGGTTTTTACTACGAGCAGTACTTC
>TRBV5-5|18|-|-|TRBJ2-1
CASSLGQGWLAGDNEQFF
TGTGCCAGCAGCTTGGGACAGGGATGGTTGGCGGGAGACAATGAGCAGTTCTTC
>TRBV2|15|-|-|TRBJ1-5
CASSEDSHSNQPQHF
TGTGCCAGCAGTGAAGACAGCCATAGCAATCAGCCCCAGCATTTT
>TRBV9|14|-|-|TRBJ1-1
CASSEGRLNTEAFF
TGTGCCAGCAGCGAGGGGCGTCTGAACACTGAAGCTTTCTTT
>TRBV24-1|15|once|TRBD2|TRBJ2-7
CATSDRLAGLYEQYF
TGTGCCACCAGTGACCGACTAGCGGGCCTCTACGAGCAGTACTTC
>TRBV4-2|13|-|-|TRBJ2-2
CASSPDRPGELFF
TGTGCCAGCAGCCCCGACCGGCCCGGGGAGCTGTTTTTT
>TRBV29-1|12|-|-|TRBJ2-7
CSVELTAYEQYF
TGCAGCGTTGAATTAACGGCCTACGAGCAGTACTTC
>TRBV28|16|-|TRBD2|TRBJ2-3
CASSLNSGGRTDTQYF
TGTGCCAGCAGTTTGAATAGCGGGGGTAGGACAGATACGCAGTATTTT
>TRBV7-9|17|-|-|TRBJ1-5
CASSLSYITGKNQPQHF
TGTGCCAGCAGCTTATCGTACATTACAGGGAAGAATCAGCCCCAGCATTTT
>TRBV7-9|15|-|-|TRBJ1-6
CASSPTGGINSPLHF
TGTGCCAGCAGCCCGACCGGCGGAATTAATTCACCCCTCCACTTT
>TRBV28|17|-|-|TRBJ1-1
CASSSTLIGLRNTEAFF
TGTGCCAGCAGTTCCACCCTTATAGGTCTTAGGAACACTGAAGCTTTCTTT
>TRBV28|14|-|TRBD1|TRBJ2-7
CASIGQGISYEQYF
TGTGCCAGCATAGGACAGGGGATTTCCTACGAGCAGTACTTC
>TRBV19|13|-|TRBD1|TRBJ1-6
CASSGTGHSPLHF
TGTGCCAGTAGTGGGACAGGGCATTCACCCCTCCACTTT
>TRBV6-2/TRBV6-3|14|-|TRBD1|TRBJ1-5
CASSYPGGFQPQHF
TGTGCCAGCAGTTACCCAGGGGGGTTTCAGCCCCAGCATTTT
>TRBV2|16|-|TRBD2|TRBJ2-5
CASRRQTSGVRETQYF
TGTGCCAGCAGGCGACAGACTAGCGGGGTACGGGAGACCCAGTACTTC
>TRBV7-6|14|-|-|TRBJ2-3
CASSLGTGTDTQYF
TGTGCCAGCAGCTTAGGCACCGGCACAGATACGCAGTATTTT
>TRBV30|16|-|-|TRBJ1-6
CAWSYLKTASNSPLHF
TGTGCCTGGAGTTATCTTAAGACTGCGTCTAATTCACCCCTCCACTTT
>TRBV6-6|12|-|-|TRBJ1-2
CASSDTGSGYTF
TGTGCCAGCAGCGACACAGGGTCGGGCTACACCTTC
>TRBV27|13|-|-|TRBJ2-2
CASSLSLTGELFF
TGTGCCAGCAGTTTAAGCCTAACCGGGGAGCTGTTTTTT
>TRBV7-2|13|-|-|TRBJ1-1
CASSPRVGLEAFF
TGTGCCAGCAGCCCCCGGGTAGGCCTTGAAGCTTTCTTT
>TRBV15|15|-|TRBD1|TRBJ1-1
CATSRGGTENTEAFF
TGTGCCACCAGCAGAGGGGGGACAGAAAACACTGAAGCTTTCTTT
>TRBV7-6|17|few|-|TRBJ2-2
CASSFLSAGTNTGELFF
TGTGCCAGCAGCTTTTTGTCGGCGGGGACGAACACCGGGGAGCTGTTTTTT
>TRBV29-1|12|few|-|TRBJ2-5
CSVSDSWETQYF
TGCAGCGTTTCGGACAGTTGGGAGACCCAGTACTTC
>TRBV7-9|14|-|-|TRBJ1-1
CASGLDSQNTEAFF
TGTGCCAGCGGCTTGGACAGCCAGAACACTGAAGCTTTCTTT
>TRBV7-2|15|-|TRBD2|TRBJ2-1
CASSSRAGYYNEQFF
TGTGCCAGCAGCTCTAGAGCGGGGTACTACAATGAGCAGTTCTTC
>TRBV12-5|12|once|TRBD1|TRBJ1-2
CARYGQGRGYTF
TGTGCTAGGTACGGACAGGGTCGAGGCTACACCTTC
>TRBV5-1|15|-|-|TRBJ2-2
CASSLGTANTGELFF
TGCGCCAGCAGCCTGGGGACGGCGAACACCGGGGAGCTGTTTTTT
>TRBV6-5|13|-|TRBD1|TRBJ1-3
CASRQGTGNTIYF
TGTGCCAGCCGACAGGGTACCGGAAACACCATATATTTT
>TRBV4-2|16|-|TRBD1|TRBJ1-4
CASSQARQGLYEKLFF
TGTGCCAGCAGCCAAGCCCGACAGGGGCTATATGAAAAACTGTTTTTT
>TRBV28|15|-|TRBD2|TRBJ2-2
CASTHIAGGSGELFF
TGTGCCAGCACCCACATAGCGGGAGGATCCGGGGAGCTGTTTTTT
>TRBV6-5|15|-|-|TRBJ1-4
CASSYSRRTNEKLFF
TGTGCCAGCAGTTACTCGCGCAGGACTAATGAAAAACTGTTTTTT
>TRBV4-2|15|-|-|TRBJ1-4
CASSQDRGINEKLFF
TGTGCCAGCAGCCAAGATAGGGGGATTAATGAAAAACTGTTTTTT
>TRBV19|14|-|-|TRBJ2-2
CATLWQPYTGELFF
TGTGCCACTCTCTGGCAGCCCTACACCGGGGAGCTGTTTTTT
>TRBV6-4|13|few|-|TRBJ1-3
CASSDSPGNTIYF
TGTGCCAGCAGTGACTCACCGGGAAACACCATATATTTT
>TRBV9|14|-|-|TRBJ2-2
CASSVGATTGELFF
TGTGCCAGCAGCGTCGGGGCTACCACCGGGGAGCTGTTTTTT
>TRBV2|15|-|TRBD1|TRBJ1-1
CANAGTGGRDTEAFF
TGTGCCAACGCCGGGACAGGGGGTAGGGACACTGAAGCTTTCTTT
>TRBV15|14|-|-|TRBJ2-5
CATKKEGPRETQYF
TGTGCCACCAAAAAGGAGGGTCCAAGAGAGACCCAGTACTTC
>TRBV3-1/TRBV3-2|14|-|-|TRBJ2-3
CASSQGYTTDTQYF
TGTGCCAGCAGCCAAGGGTATACAACAGATACGCAGTATTTT
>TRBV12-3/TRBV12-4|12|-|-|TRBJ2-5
CASGNLVGTQYF
TGTGCCAGCGGAAACTTGGTAGGGACCCAGTACTTC
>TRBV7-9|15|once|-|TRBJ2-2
CASSLTRTNTGELFF
TGTGCCAGCAGCTTGACCCGCACTAACACCGGGGAGCTGTTTTTT
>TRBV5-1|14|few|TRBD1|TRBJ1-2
CASSMTGGGRGYTF
TGCGCCAGCAGCATGACAGGGGGCGGGAGAGGCTACACCTTC
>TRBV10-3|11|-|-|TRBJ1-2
CAIGTGYGYTF
TGTGCCATAGGGACGGGCTATGGCTACACCTTC
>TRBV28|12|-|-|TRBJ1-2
CASSLGLYGYTF
TGTGCCAGCAGTTTGGGCCTCTATGGCTACACCTTC
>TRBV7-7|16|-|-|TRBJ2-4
CASKQGNPGAKNIQYF
TGTGCCAGCAAGCAGGGAAACCCGGGCGCCAAAAACATTCAGTACTTC
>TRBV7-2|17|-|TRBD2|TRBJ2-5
CASSTGLAGGRVETQYF
TGTGCCAGCAGCACCGGACTAGCGGGGGGCCGGGTGGAGACCCAGTACTTC
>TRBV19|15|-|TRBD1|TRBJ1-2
CASSKGQGRSGGYTF
TGTGCCAGTAGTAAGGGACAGGGTCGTTCCGGTGGCTACACCTTC
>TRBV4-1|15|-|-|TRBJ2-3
CASSHSGPGTDTQYF
TGCGCCAGCAGCCACTCGGGACCCGGCACAGATACGCAGTATTTT
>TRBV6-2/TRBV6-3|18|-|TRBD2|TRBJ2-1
CASSLPGGGMRHNNEQFF
TGTGCCAGCAGCCTCCCCGGGGGGGGAATGAGGCACAACAATGAGCAGTTCTTC
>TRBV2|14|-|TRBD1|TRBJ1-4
CASSSTGINEKLFF
TGTGCCAGCAGTTCGACAGGGATTAATGAAAAACTGTTTTTT
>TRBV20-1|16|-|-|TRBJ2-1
CSASRGSTSSYNEQFF
TGCAGTGCTAGTCGGGGGAGTACGAGCTCCTACAATGAGCAGTTCTTC
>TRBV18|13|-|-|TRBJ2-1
CASSPADNGAQFF
TGTGCCAGCTCACCAGCTGACAACGGTGCGCAGTTCTTC
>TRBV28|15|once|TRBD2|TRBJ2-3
CASSFSGRATDTQYF
TGTGCCAGCAGTTTTTCGGGGAGGGCCACAGATACGCAGTATTTT
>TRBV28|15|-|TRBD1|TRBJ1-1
CASSSAGTGFAEAFF
TGTGCCAGCAGTTCGGCCGGGACAGGGTTCGCTGAAGCTTTCTTT
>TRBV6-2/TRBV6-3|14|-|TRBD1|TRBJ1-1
CASSIGQVNTEAFF
TGTGCCAGCAGTATCGGACAGGTCAACACTGAAGCTTTCTTT
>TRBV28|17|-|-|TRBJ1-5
CASSSGRGKFGNQPQHF
TGTGCCAGCAGTTCGGGACGGGGGAAGTTCGGCAATCAGCCCCAGCATTTT
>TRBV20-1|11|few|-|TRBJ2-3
CSARPSGIGYF
TGCAGTGCTAGACCCAGCGGCATCGGGTATTTT